This is a list of T cell receptor beta chains from one sample in a study of blood T cell repertoires in COVID-19. Sequencing used immunoSEQ multiplex PCR; TCRdb keeps in-frame clones, though not all of them. Of about 99,000 clones detected, about 85% appear once; the ten largest clones hold 2.5% to 3.5%. Sequencing was done on a sample of peripheral blood. Receptor source: a man aged 50 to 59 in a cohort sampled during active COVID-19. CDR3s include the opening cysteine and the closing phenylalanine or tryptophan. A D gene is named only where the DNA matches it firmly. For some rows the clone size is stated as once, few or many, or as a class when expanded; others skip it.

j_call | v_call | d_call | cdr3_length | clone_size | cdr3_aa
TRBJ1-2 | TRBV5-4 | NA | 13 | NA | CASSLARGHGYTF
TRBJ1-3 | TRBV19 | NA | 15 | NA | CASSIPGDKRNTIYF
TRBJ2-1 | TRBV21-1 | NA | 18 | NA | CASSNDGARLGSYNEQFF
TRBJ2-1 | TRBV28 | NA | 14 | NA | CASSGSLASNEQFF
TRBJ1-5 | TRBV5-8 | TRBD1 | 17 | NA | CASSPWVGGQNNQPQHF
TRBJ2-1 | TRBV5-1 | NA | 15 | NA | CASSGSDFSYNEQFF
TRBJ2-3 | TRBV2 | TRBD2 | 16 | NA | CASSRVAASGLNTQYF
TRBJ1-1 | TRBV5-8 | TRBD1 | 15 | NA | CASSWGQGYLGGAFF
TRBJ2-3 | TRBV7-3 | NA | 14 | NA | CASSLAGGTDTQYF
TRBJ1-2 | TRBV4-2 | NA | 16 | NA | CASSQAATLNNYGYTF
TRBJ1-2 | TRBV15 | TRBD1 | 16 | NA | CATSRDRGQGTYGYTF
TRBJ1-5 | TRBV27 | NA | 15 | NA | CASSLTTGGNQPQHF
TRBJ1-2 | TRBV19 | TRBD1 | 12 | once | CASSIQGGGYTF
TRBJ1-2 | TRBV19 | TRBD1 | 14 | NA | CASKNQGVNYGYTF
TRBJ1-2 | TRBV7-9 | TRBD1 | 15 | NA | CASSFEAPGGGGYTF
TRBJ2-6 | TRBV2 | NA | 15 | NA | CASKQGHSGANVLTF
TRBJ1-2 | TRBV7-8 | TRBD1 | 14 | NA | CASSRGQGIYGYTF
TRBJ1-1 | TRBV29-1 | NA | 13 | NA | CSVEAGMNTEAFF
TRBJ1-2 | TRBV7-9 | TRBD1 | 15 | NA | CASSSTGEFVYGYTF
TRBJ1-2 | TRBV6-1 | NA | 14 | NA | CASSEGGDWYGYTF
TRBJ1-4 | TRBV28 | TRBD1 | 12 | NA | CASSSTGGKLFF
TRBJ1-1 | TRBV6-4 | NA | 13 | NA | CASSVQGSTEAFF
TRBJ1-4 | TRBV18 | NA | 14 | NA | CASSSEATNEKLFF
TRBJ2-3 | TRBV14 | TRBD2 | 16 | NA | CASSRTAGGLKDTQYF
TRBJ2-3 | TRBV9 | NA | 13 | NA | CASAVHITDTQYF
TRBJ2-6 | TRBV5-6 | TRBD1 | 19 | NA | CASSLTGAGHRRGANVLTF
TRBJ2-3 | TRBV4-2 | NA | 14 | NA | CASSPVRFPDTQYF
TRBJ2-1 | TRBV10-3 | TRBD2 | 13 | NA | CAISDPLAGEQFF
TRBJ1-6 | TRBV5-5 | NA | 14 | few | CASSSGTSNSPLHF
TRBJ1-3 | TRBV10-3 | NA | 14 | NA | CAISPGTLESVIYF
TRBJ1-6 | TRBV9 | TRBD1 | 15 | few | CASSGDTGANSPLHF
TRBJ2-5 | TRBV7-6 | NA | 15 | many | CASSLESGLRETQYF
TRBJ2-6 | TRBV7-3 | NA | 16 | once | CASSLVGARAANVLTF
TRBJ1-2 | TRBV10-3 | NA | 12 | NA | CAISVQEYGYTF
TRBJ2-2 | TRBV28 | TRBD2 | 16 | NA | CASSRRLAGGPGELFF
TRBJ1-6 | TRBV14 | NA | 16 | once | CASSHASGRGRSPLHF
TRBJ2-7 | TRBV21-1 | NA | 14 | NA | CASSKEVIAYEQYF
TRBJ1-2 | TRBV19 | NA | 16 | NA | CASSILSTGDNYGYTF
TRBJ1-2 | TRBV5-1 | TRBD1 | 15 | NA | CASSLEGTGVYGYTF
TRBJ2-3 | TRBV29-1 | TRBD2 | 14 | NA | CSVGLATGGDTQYF
TRBJ1-4 | TRBV5-1 | NA | 13 | NA | CASSLDLNEKLFF
TRBJ2-5 | TRBV7-9 | NA | 12 | once | CASSTSQETQYF